This T cell receptor beta chain comes out of a study of blood T cell dynamics during melanoma immunotherapy. In the study overall: Standard first-line treatment here was pembrolizumab or nivolumab plus ipilimumab in metastatic melanoma.

Germline assignment: CDR1 GTSNPN and CDR2 SVGIG (reference sequence). V dropped 5 bases and J dropped 13 bases, with 21 bases sitting between them. There are 13 residues in the CDR3. The time point here: pre-treatment baseline. Prior systemic cancer therapy, immunosuppressant use and other active malignancies excluded patients. The assay was immunoSEQ multiplex PCR, and TCRdb's table has in-frame clones only and misses some. The repertoire holds 14,000 or so clones, with about nine tenths as singletons. The input for sequencing was blood, taken from a patient treated with checkpoint blockade. The TCR sequence derives from a human donor with melanoma. The chain couples TRBV30 to TRBJ2-1, with D possibly matching TRBD2 (6 bases). CDR3 DNA: TGTGCCTGGGAGCAACCTGGGACGGAGGGCCAGTTCTTC. This sequence encodes CAWEQPGTEGQFF.